The following is a TCR beta chain sequence with its context. The sample is drawn from a study of technical replicates of blood from several donors. This table comes from immunoSEQ multiplex PCR, and its TCRdb copy is limited to in-frame clones, with some not included. The data contain 100,000 or so clones, roughly 96% of them singletons. Germline lookup yields CDR1 MGHRA and CDR2 YSYEKL. With 3 bases clipped from V and 2 bases from J, the junction kept 10 bases outside the gene matches. The CDR3 loop spans 18 amino acids. Source material: T cells isolated from PBMCs. The chain links TRBV4-1 to TRBJ1-5; 10 bases line up with TRBD1. This receptor was taken from a human donor in good health. The CDR3 DNA reads TGCGCCAGCAGCCAGCTCCCGGGACAGGGGAAGGGCAATCAGCCCCAGCATTTT. Amino acid sequence: CASSQLPGQGKGNQPQHF.